Listed below are T cell receptor delta chains from one sample, sequenced in a study of human gamma delta and Vdelta1 T cells. TCRdb re-called clones from the PCR reads via CATT. Of more than 5,000 delta-chain clones listed, around 40% are singletons. The antigens of these receptors remain unknown. Sequencing was done on a sample of Vdelta1 gamma-delta T cells from blood grown in culture (DOT cells). The receptors shown here come from a human donor in good health. Both conserved end residues are part of each CDR3. The D gene is left open where the match is weak. Size is stated for part of the rows, as once, few or many counts, or as a class when the clone is expanded.

j_call: TRDJ1
clone_size: NA
d_call: TRDD3
v_call: TRDV1
cdr3_length: 17
cdr3_aa: CALSPLTGGYGTDKLIF
cdr3_nt: TGTGCTCTTAGTCCTCTTACTGGGGGATACGGAACCGATAAACTCATCTTT

j_call: TRDJ1
clone_size: NA
d_call: NA
v_call: TRDV1
cdr3_length: 24
cdr3_aa: CALGRKWGFLSSLYCPLYTDKLIF
cdr3_nt: TGTGCTCTCGGGAGGAAATGGGGTTTTCTTTCTTCTCTCTACTGTCCCCTGTACACCGATAAACTCATCTTT

j_call: TRDJ1
clone_size: NA
d_call: NA
v_call: TRDV1
cdr3_length: 18
cdr3_aa: CALGVQLTRGLYTDKLIF
cdr3_nt: TGTGCTCTTGGGGTCCAACTCACGAGGGGGTTGTACACCGATAAACTCATCTTT

j_call: TRDJ1
clone_size: NA
d_call: TRDD3
v_call: TRDV1
cdr3_length: 26
cdr3_aa: CALGEPAFLRTGGYLTTKEYTDKLIF
cdr3_nt: TGTGCTCTTGGGGAACCGGCCTTCCTACGAACTGGGGGATACTTAACAACAAAAGAGTACACCGATAAACTCATCTTT

j_call: TRDJ1
clone_size: NA
d_call: NA
v_call: TRDV1
cdr3_length: 9
cdr3_aa: CALGDRLIF
cdr3_nt: TGTGCTCTTGGGGACCGGCTCATCTTT

j_call: TRDJ1
clone_size: NA
d_call: TRDD3
v_call: TRDV1
cdr3_length: 17
cdr3_aa: CALGEFTLLGTTDKLIF
cdr3_nt: TGTGCTCTTGGGGAATTTACGTTACTGGGGACCACCGATAAACTCATCTTT

j_call: TRDJ1
clone_size: NA
d_call: NA
v_call: TRDV1
cdr3_length: 21
cdr3_aa: CALGDPFLRRGYPDNTDKLIF
cdr3_nt: TGTGCTCTTGGGGATCCCTTCCTACGACGGGGATACCCCGACAACACCGATAAACTCATCTTT

j_call: TRDJ1
clone_size: NA
d_call: TRDD3
v_call: TRDV1
cdr3_length: 20
cdr3_aa: CALGELARADWGDKGGKLIF
cdr3_nt: TGTGCTCTTGGGGAACTGGCCAGGGCTGACTGGGGGGACAAAGGAGGTAAACTCATCTTT

j_call: TRDJ1
clone_size: few
d_call: TRDD3
v_call: TRDV1
cdr3_length: 17
cdr3_aa: CALGELPGGWGPDKLIF
cdr3_nt: TGTGCTCTTGGGGAACTTCCGGGGGGATGGGGTCCCGATAAACTCATCTTT

j_call: TRDJ1
clone_size: NA
d_call: TRDD3
v_call: TRDV1
cdr3_length: 27
cdr3_aa: CALGELGPPALPNWGIPTTRYTDKLIF
cdr3_nt: TGTGCTCTTGGGGAACTAGGTCCTCCAGCTCTCCCCAACTGGGGGATACCGACTACCCGATACACCGATAAACTCATCTTT

j_call: TRDJ1
clone_size: medium-sized
d_call: NA
v_call: TRDV1
cdr3_length: 15
cdr3_aa: CALGIIPTAYWAVIF
cdr3_nt: TGTGCTCTTGGGATAATTCCTACTGCCTACTGGGCCGTCATCTTT

j_call: TRDJ4
clone_size: medium-sized
d_call: NA
v_call: TRDV1
cdr3_length: 12
cdr3_aa: CALGGPARPLIF
cdr3_nt: TGTGCTCTTGGGGGACCGGCCAGACCCCTGATCTTT

j_call: TRDJ1
clone_size: few
d_call: TRDD3
v_call: TRDV1
cdr3_length: 19
cdr3_aa: CALGDTTEGIRGYTDKLIF
cdr3_nt: TGTGCTCTTGGGGACACTACTGAGGGGATAAGGGGGTACACCGATAAACTCATCTTT

j_call: TRDJ1
clone_size: NA
d_call: NA
v_call: TRDV1
cdr3_length: 15
cdr3_aa: CALGDPTWPSEGLIF
cdr3_nt: TGTGCTCTTGGGGACCCCACGTGGCCCTCCGAAGGACTCATCTTT

j_call: TRDJ1
clone_size: medium-sized
d_call: NA
v_call: TRDV1
cdr3_length: 25
cdr3_aa: CALGELVGEGAIPLGVQLYTDKLIF
cdr3_nt: TGTGCTCTTGGGGAACTAGTAGGGGAGGGGGCTATCCCCTTGGGGGTACAGTTATACACCGATAAACTCATCTTT

j_call: TRDJ1
clone_size: NA
d_call: NA
v_call: TRDV1
cdr3_length: 21
cdr3_aa: CALGEPIMPILQPSSADKLIF
cdr3_nt: TGTGCTCTTGGGGAACCGATTATGCCCATCCTACAACCAAGCTCTGCCGATAAACTCATCTTT

j_call: TRDJ1
clone_size: NA
d_call: TRDD2
v_call: TRDV1
cdr3_length: 27
cdr3_aa: CALGELQYHREPSYVSIWSGGTDKLIF
cdr3_nt: TGTGCTCTTGGGGAACTACAATACCACCGGGAGCCTTCCTACGTCTCGATCTGGAGTGGGGGGACCGATAAACTCATCTTT

j_call: TRDJ1
clone_size: NA
d_call: TRDD3
v_call: TRDV1
cdr3_length: 14
cdr3_aa: CALGGLLGDKKLIF
cdr3_nt: TGTGCTCTTGGGGGACTCTTGGGGGATAAAAAACTCATCTTT

j_call: TRDJ1
clone_size: medium-sized
d_call: TRDD3
v_call: TRDV1
cdr3_length: 17
cdr3_aa: CALGDITTGDITDKLIF
cdr3_nt: TGTGCTCTTGGGGACATTACTACGGGGGATATCACCGATAAACTCATCTTT

j_call: TRDJ1
clone_size: NA
d_call: NA
v_call: TRAV29/DV5
cdr3_length: 20
cdr3_aa: CAARDFLPPRGGYRTDKLIF
cdr3_nt: TGTGCAGCAAGAGACTTCCTACCTCCCAGGGGGGGATACCGCACCGATAAACTCATCTTT

j_call: TRDJ1
clone_size: NA
d_call: TRDD3
v_call: TRDV1
cdr3_length: 23
cdr3_aa: CALGVGVAIGLGDRRLYTDKLIF
cdr3_nt: TGTGCTCTTGGGGTGGGCGTCGCGATTGGATTGGGGGACCGAAGGTTGTACACCGATAAACTCATCTTT

j_call: TRDJ1
clone_size: NA
d_call: NA
v_call: TRDV1
cdr3_length: 17
cdr3_aa: CALGELGSYATGVRLIF
cdr3_nt: TGTGCTCTTGGGGAACTGGGATCCTACGCAACTGGGGTCAGACTCATCTTT

j_call: TRDJ1
clone_size: NA
d_call: TRDD3
v_call: TRDV1
cdr3_length: 24
cdr3_aa: CALGDFSYLGTGGCGIPYTDKLIF
cdr3_nt: TGTGCTCTTGGGGATTTTTCCTACTTAGGTACTGGGGGATGTGGAATACCCTACACCGATAAACTCATCTTT

j_call: TRDJ1
clone_size: NA
d_call: TRDD3
v_call: TRDV1
cdr3_length: 23
cdr3_aa: CALGELEETSVYWGILYADKLIF
cdr3_nt: TGTGCTCTTGGGGAACTAGAAGAAACTTCCGTGTACTGGGGGATTCTGTACGCCGATAAACTCATCTTT

j_call: TRDJ1
clone_size: few
d_call: TRDD3
v_call: TRDV1
cdr3_length: 17
cdr3_aa: CALGEVGYLLGDVSLIF
cdr3_nt: TGTGCTCTTGGGGAAGTGGGCTACCTACTGGGGGATGTCTCACTCATCTTT

j_call: TRDJ1
clone_size: NA
d_call: TRDD3
v_call: TRDV1
cdr3_length: 18
cdr3_aa: CALGGPLGILGDTDKLIF
cdr3_nt: TGTGCTCTTGGGGGACCTCTTGGTATACTGGGGGACACCGATAAACTCATCTTT

j_call: TRDJ1
clone_size: few
d_call: NA
v_call: TRDV1
cdr3_length: 20
cdr3_aa: CALGEDDFLRHGGHTDKLIF
cdr3_nt: TGTGCTCTTGGGGAAGACGACTTCCTACGTCATGGGGGACACACCGATAAACTCATCTTT

j_call: TRDJ1
clone_size: NA
d_call: TRDD3
v_call: TRDV1
cdr3_length: 21
cdr3_aa: CALGELRPTGGYIRYTDKLIF
cdr3_nt: TGTGCTCTTGGGGAACTCCGTCCTACTGGGGGATACATTCGGTACACCGATAAACTCATCTTT

j_call: TRDJ1
clone_size: NA
d_call: NA
v_call: TRDV3
cdr3_length: 17
cdr3_aa: CASGAFPHVRAPDKLIF
cdr3_nt: TGTGCCTCGGGGGCCTTCCCCCATGTGCGCGCCCCCGATAAACTCATCTTT

j_call: TRDJ1
clone_size: NA
d_call: TRDD3
v_call: TRDV1
cdr3_length: 22
cdr3_aa: CALGELGNLLGDLSPYTDKLIF
cdr3_nt: TGTGCTCTTGGGGAACTTGGCAATCTACTGGGGGACCTCAGCCCCTACACCGATAAACTCATCTTT

j_call: TRDJ1
clone_size: few
d_call: TRDD3
v_call: TRDV1
cdr3_length: 20
cdr3_aa: CALGTTRYFLGDTRTDKLIF
cdr3_nt: TGTGCTCTTGGGACCACCAGATACTTTCTGGGGGATACGCGCACCGATAAACTCATCTTT

j_call: TRDJ1
clone_size: NA
d_call: TRDD3
v_call: TRDV1
cdr3_length: 20
cdr3_aa: CALGEPLGDTRGGYTDKLIF
cdr3_nt: TGTGCTCTTGGGGAACCACTGGGGGATACGCGTGGCGGGTACACCGATAAACTCATCTTT

j_call: TRDJ1
clone_size: few
d_call: TRDD3
v_call: TRDV1
cdr3_length: 19
cdr3_aa: CALGDLPGGYTGGSGELIF
cdr3_nt: TGTGCTCTTGGGGACCTTCCTGGGGGATATACTGGGGGATCCGGGGAACTCATCTTT

j_call: TRDJ1
clone_size: NA
d_call: TRDD3
v_call: TRDV1
cdr3_length: 21
cdr3_aa: CALGERLRDYWGRRNTDKLIF
cdr3_nt: TGTGCTCTTGGGGAACGGCTCCGCGATTACTGGGGGAGACGAAACACCGATAAACTCATCTTT

j_call: TRDJ1
clone_size: NA
d_call: NA
v_call: TRDV1
cdr3_length: 17
cdr3_aa: CALGERSENWDADKLIF
cdr3_nt: TGTGCTCTTGGGGAACGCTCCGAAAACTGGGACGCCGATAAACTCATCTTT

j_call: TRDJ1
clone_size: few
d_call: TRDD3
v_call: TRDV1
cdr3_length: 18
cdr3_aa: CALGELLAAWGITDKLIF
cdr3_nt: TGTGCTCTTGGGGAGCTTTTAGCCGCCTGGGGGATTACCGATAAACTCATCTTT

j_call: TRDJ1
clone_size: few
d_call: TRDD3
v_call: TRDV1
cdr3_length: 19
cdr3_aa: CALGELRGPGGGNTDKLIF
cdr3_nt: TGTGCTCTTGGGGAACTCCGTGGCCCTGGTGGGGGAAACACCGATAAACTCATCTTT